Listed below are T cell receptor beta chains from one sample, sequenced in a study of OX40 agonist ivuxolimab in advanced cancers. The table came from immunoSEQ multiplex PCR; TCRdb's copy has only in-frame clones and leaves some out. Altogether some 40,000 clones are present, approximately 85% being singletons, with the ten largest covering roughly a sixth. The specimen was CD4+ or CD8+ T cells sorted from blood, collected in a trial of the OX40 agonist ivuxolimab. Every receptor here comes from an adult with an advanced solid tumor such as melanoma, head and neck, liver or kidney cancer. Both conserved end residues are part of each CDR3. D genes are given only for firm matches. Not every row has a clone size; where given, it reads once, few, many or a size class.

d_call: .; v_call: TRBV5-4; j_call: TRBJ2-2; clone_size: .; cdr3_nt: TGTGCCAGCAGCTTGGCCGTGAACACCGGGGAGCTGTTTTTT; cdr3_aa: CASSLAVNTGELFF
d_call: .; v_call: TRBV27; j_call: TRBJ2-1; clone_size: .; cdr3_nt: TGTGCCAGCAGTTTAGGTGGAACTGAGCAGTTCTTC; cdr3_aa: CASSLGGTEQFF
d_call: .; v_call: TRBV6-4; j_call: TRBJ1-2; clone_size: .; cdr3_nt: TGTGCCAGCAGTCAGGGACGGACAACTGACTACACCTTC; cdr3_aa: CASSQGRTTDYTF
d_call: .; v_call: TRBV9; j_call: TRBJ1-1; clone_size: .; cdr3_nt: TGTGCCAGCAGCCCCCGGGGATCCTACCTCAACACTGAAGCTTTCTTT; cdr3_aa: CASSPRGSYLNTEAFF
d_call: TRBD1; v_call: TRBV4-3; j_call: TRBJ1-1; clone_size: few; cdr3_nt: TGCGCCAGCAGCCAAGACGGGACAGGGCCCGGGGAAGCTTTCTTT; cdr3_aa: CASSQDGTGPGEAFF
d_call: TRBD2; v_call: TRBV29-1; j_call: TRBJ2-7; clone_size: .; cdr3_nt: TGCAGCGTTGAGGGGACTAGCGAGTTTTACGAGCAGTACTTC; cdr3_aa: CSVEGTSEFYEQYF
d_call: TRBD1; v_call: TRBV5-1; j_call: TRBJ1-1; clone_size: once; cdr3_nt: TGCGCCAGCAGCGACCTGGACAGGATGAACACTGAAGCTTTCTTT; cdr3_aa: CASSDLDRMNTEAFF
d_call: TRBD2; v_call: TRBV15; j_call: TRBJ2-2; clone_size: .; cdr3_nt: TGTGCCACCAGCAGCCACGGGACTAGCGGGGGCGGGGAGCTGTTTTTT; cdr3_aa: CATSSHGTSGGGELFF
d_call: TRBD1; v_call: TRBV6-5; j_call: TRBJ2-5; clone_size: .; cdr3_nt: TGTGCCAGCAGTTACTATAGGGACAGCCAAGAGACCCAGTACTTC; cdr3_aa: CASSYYRDSQETQYF
d_call: TRBD1; v_call: TRBV4-3; j_call: TRBJ1-2; clone_size: .; cdr3_nt: TGCGCCAGCAGCCAGTCCCGGACAGGGGTTTTACATGGCTACACCTTC; cdr3_aa: CASSQSRTGVLHGYTF
d_call: TRBD2; v_call: TRBV14; j_call: TRBJ2-2; clone_size: .; cdr3_nt: TGTGCCAGCAGCCCCCGGGGGGGCTTGTACACCGGGGAGCTGTTTTTT; cdr3_aa: CASSPRGGLYTGELFF
d_call: TRBD1; v_call: TRBV5-6; j_call: TRBJ2-1; clone_size: .; cdr3_nt: TGTGCCAGCAGCTTAATTTATGGGACAGGGGGCTCCTACAATGAGCAGTTCTTC; cdr3_aa: CASSLIYGTGGSYNEQFF
d_call: .; v_call: TRBV5-6; j_call: TRBJ2-3; clone_size: .; cdr3_nt: TGTGCCAGCAGCTCCGACGGCAATACGCAGTATTTT; cdr3_aa: CASSSDGNTQYF
d_call: TRBD2; v_call: TRBV5-1; j_call: TRBJ2-2; clone_size: .; cdr3_nt: TGCGCCAGCAGCTACCTAGCGGGAAACACTGGGGAGCTGTTTTTT; cdr3_aa: CASSYLAGNTGELFF
d_call: .; v_call: TRBV9; j_call: TRBJ2-5; clone_size: .; cdr3_nt: TGTGCCAGCAGCGCGGGATCGAAAGAGACCCAGTACTTC; cdr3_aa: CASSAGSKETQYF
d_call: TRBD1; v_call: TRBV7-7; j_call: TRBJ2-3; clone_size: .; cdr3_nt: TGTGCTAGCAGCTTGGACAGGGCAGATACGCAGTATTTT; cdr3_aa: CASSLDRADTQYF
d_call: TRBD2; v_call: TRBV4-2; j_call: TRBJ2-2; clone_size: .; cdr3_nt: TGTGCCAGCAGCCAAGACGAGGGAGCGGGGGGTCACGGGGAGCTGTTTTTT; cdr3_aa: CASSQDEGAGGHGELFF
d_call: .; v_call: TRBV5-4; j_call: TRBJ2-3; clone_size: once; cdr3_nt: TGTGCCAGCAGCTTGCTCAGCCTCGGGGATACGCAGTATTTT; cdr3_aa: CASSLLSLGDTQYF
d_call: TRBD2; v_call: TRBV10-2; j_call: TRBJ2-7; clone_size: .; cdr3_nt: TGCGCCAGCTTAGCGGGGGAGCAGTACTTC; cdr3_aa: CASLAGEQYF
d_call: .; v_call: TRBV4-2; j_call: TRBJ2-7; clone_size: .; cdr3_nt: TGTGCCAGCAGCCAAGTAAAGGGCCCCTACGAGCAGTACTTC; cdr3_aa: CASSQVKGPYEQYF
d_call: TRBD2; v_call: TRBV19; j_call: TRBJ2-5; clone_size: .; cdr3_nt: TGTGCCAGTAGTCCGTACACTGGGAGGGGAGAGACCCAGTACTTC; cdr3_aa: CASSPYTGRGETQYF
d_call: .; v_call: TRBV4-1; j_call: TRBJ2-1; clone_size: .; cdr3_nt: TGCGCCAGCAGCCCCCTCACGCCCAATGAGCAGTTCTTC; cdr3_aa: CASSPLTPNEQFF
d_call: .; v_call: TRBV9; j_call: TRBJ2-5; clone_size: .; cdr3_nt: TGTGCCAGCGCCTGGGAAGGTTCTCAAGAGACCCAGTACTTC; cdr3_aa: CASAWEGSQETQYF
d_call: .; v_call: TRBV1; j_call: TRBJ1-5; clone_size: .; cdr3_nt: TGCACCAGCAGCCAAGACAGGGGGCTTAGTCAGCCCCAGCATTTT; cdr3_aa: CTSSQDRGLSQPQHF
d_call: .; v_call: TRBV7-6; j_call: TRBJ2-5; clone_size: .; cdr3_nt: TGTGCCAGCACCCCAGGTCTCCAAGAGACCCAGTACTTC; cdr3_aa: CASTPGLQETQYF
d_call: .; v_call: TRBV21-1; j_call: TRBJ1-2; clone_size: .; cdr3_nt: TGTGCCAGCAGCAATTTAAGGGATCCGCCGTATGGCTACACCTTC; cdr3_aa: CASSNLRDPPYGYTF
d_call: .; v_call: TRBV19; j_call: TRBJ1-1; clone_size: .; cdr3_nt: TGTGCCAGTAGGATGGCCGGGGCTGGAGCTGAAGCTTTCTTT; cdr3_aa: CASRMAGAGAEAFF
d_call: .; v_call: TRBV7-8; j_call: TRBJ1-1; clone_size: .; cdr3_nt: TGTGCCAGCAGCTTACTCTTAAATCTGGGGAACACTGAAGCTTTCTTT; cdr3_aa: CASSLLLNLGNTEAFF
d_call: .; v_call: TRBV6-1; j_call: TRBJ1-6; clone_size: .; cdr3_nt: TGTGCCAGCATCGAACAGGGCGCCCGCAATTCACCCCTCCACTTT; cdr3_aa: CASIEQGARNSPLHF
d_call: .; v_call: TRBV10-2; j_call: TRBJ2-7; clone_size: .; cdr3_nt: TGCGCCAGCACCTACCAGGACAGACCCTACGAGCAGTACTTC; cdr3_aa: CASTYQDRPYEQYF
d_call: .; v_call: TRBV7-2; j_call: TRBJ1-5; clone_size: .; cdr3_nt: TGTGCCAGCAGCCCCCGTGGAGGCCAGGGCGGTCAGCCCCAGCATTTT; cdr3_aa: CASSPRGGQGGQPQHF
d_call: TRBD1; v_call: TRBV7-9; j_call: TRBJ2-1; clone_size: .; cdr3_nt: TGTGCCAGCAGCTCGGACAGGGTAGGCAATGAGCAGTTCTTC; cdr3_aa: CASSSDRVGNEQFF
d_call: .; v_call: TRBV27; j_call: TRBJ1-1; clone_size: .; cdr3_nt: TGTGCCAGCAGTTTATCGGAAGGGGCCAATGCTTTCTTT; cdr3_aa: CASSLSEGANAFF
d_call: .; v_call: TRBV19; j_call: TRBJ2-3; clone_size: .; cdr3_nt: TGTGCCAGTAGTATAGATGGGCGCGGGTACACAGATACGCAGTATTTT; cdr3_aa: CASSIDGRGYTDTQYF
d_call: .; v_call: TRBV5-8; j_call: TRBJ2-3; clone_size: .; cdr3_nt: TGTGCCAGCAGCTTGTCCCTGACTAGTATCTTTCGAGATACGCAGTATTTT; cdr3_aa: CASSLSLTSIFRDTQYF
d_call: .; v_call: TRBV9; j_call: TRBJ2-3; clone_size: .; cdr3_nt: TGTGCCAGCAGCGTAGATGGGGGGGCCCAGGGTACGCAGTATTTT; cdr3_aa: CASSVDGGAQGTQYF
d_call: .; v_call: TRBV7-9; j_call: TRBJ2-1; clone_size: .; cdr3_nt: TGTGCCAGCAGCTTGAGCGGACATTACAATGAGCAGTTCTTC; cdr3_aa: CASSLSGHYNEQFF
d_call: TRBD2; v_call: TRBV27; j_call: TRBJ2-1; clone_size: .; cdr3_nt: TGTGCCAGCAGTTCCCCTCCGGGACTAGCGGGAGAGGAGCAGTTCTTC; cdr3_aa: CASSSPPGLAGEEQFF
d_call: .; v_call: TRBV29-1; j_call: TRBJ1-5; clone_size: .; cdr3_nt: TGCAGGGGGAGAGGGAAACTTAGTAGCAATCAGCCCCAGCATTTT; cdr3_aa: CRGRGKLSSNQPQHF
d_call: .; v_call: TRBV4-3; j_call: TRBJ2-3; clone_size: few; cdr3_nt: TGCGCCAGCAGCCAAGAAGGGGGGGCCTACGAAGACACAGATACGCAGTATTTT; cdr3_aa: CASSQEGGAYEDTDTQYF
d_call: .; v_call: TRBV4-3; j_call: TRBJ2-7; clone_size: .; cdr3_nt: TGCGCCAGCAGCCCCCCTTTAGCTCCCGAGCAGTACTTC; cdr3_aa: CASSPPLAPEQYF
d_call: .; v_call: TRBV27; j_call: TRBJ2-7; clone_size: .; cdr3_nt: TGTGCCAGCAGTCCCCTGGGAAACGAGCAGTACTTC; cdr3_aa: CASSPLGNEQYF
d_call: TRBD1; v_call: TRBV7-2; j_call: TRBJ2-1; clone_size: .; cdr3_nt: TGTGCCAGCAGCCCCGACAGGGGGGGCTACAATGAGCAGTTCTTC; cdr3_aa: CASSPDRGGYNEQFF
d_call: .; v_call: TRBV7-8; j_call: TRBJ2-7; clone_size: .; cdr3_nt: TGTGCCAGCAGCTTACGGGATACCGAGCAGTACTTC; cdr3_aa: CASSLRDTEQYF
d_call: .; v_call: TRBV6-5; j_call: TRBJ2-2; clone_size: .; cdr3_nt: TGTGCCAGCAGCATCGGAGGGGGTGGCACCGGGGAGCTGTTTTTT; cdr3_aa: CASSIGGGGTGELFF
d_call: .; v_call: TRBV29-1; j_call: TRBJ2-5; clone_size: .; cdr3_nt: TGCAGCGTCGCGGAAGCAGGAGAGACCCAGTACTTC; cdr3_aa: CSVAEAGETQYF
d_call: .; v_call: TRBV7-9; j_call: TRBJ1-2; clone_size: .; cdr3_nt: TGTGCCAGCAGAAGGGGGGACGGCTACACCTTC; cdr3_aa: CASRRGDGYTF